In its sample, the clone carrying this TCR beta chain was seen a few times. Antigen unknown. Germline values: CDR1 SGHAT, CDR2 FQDESV (reference sequence). The CDR3 loop spans 14 amino acids. V lost 5 bases and J lost 5, with 15 bases in between. The sample comes from a study of beta chain features in type 1 diabetes. Study results and limitations: For TCRB rearrangement, an influence of HLA type remained unresolved here. Among patients with Type 1 diabetes, TCRB CDR3s were moderately but significantly shorter in every one of the four CD4+ subsets.

Since all of the isolated RNA was reverse transcribed, expressed TCRB transcripts were what got sequenced. It was found that naive, central memory and regulatory T cell samples averaged about 3.57 million reads. The method was immunoSEQ multiplex PCR; TCRdb's version includes in-frame clones alone and lacks a portion of them. The sample includes around 250,000 clones, roughly an eighth of them seen just once. About 110 mL of blood, on average, came from one heparinised draw per donor. Input material: naive CD4+ T cells from blood. The chain recombines TRBV11-1 with TRBJ1-1; D not certain. This receptor was taken from a man between 25 and 39 years old with type 1 diabetes. The CDR3 protein is CASSPFVEKTEAFF. CDR3 nucleotide sequence: TGTGCCAGCAGCCCCTTCGTGGAGAAGACTGAAGCTTTCTTT.